This T cell receptor beta chain was identified during a study of early T cells in non-severe SARS-CoV-2 infection. Study-wide background: The chains were unpaired, and the sequenced material was bulk RNA from unsorted whole blood. Study-wide results and caveats: Matching results from VDJdb favored anti-spike CD8 responses, leaving private and CD4 specificities undetected.

The CDR3 is 13 residues long. CDR1 SQVTM and CDR2 ANQGSEA come from the germline V gene. V lost 7 bases and J lost 2; bases outside the gene matches: 3. With regard to this clonotype: The antigen remains unidentified.

Tagging with unique molecular identifiers was applied to individual cDNA molecules. TCRdb analysed the 5' RACE reads with MiXCR anew, one entry per CDR3 protein. The table lists about 55,000 distinct CDR3 sequences, under 8% of them singletons. This TCR was recovered from an adult who was a healthcare worker with PCR-confirmed SARS-CoV-2 infection or an uninfected control (not recorded which). Sequenced here: whole blood, sampled at baseline. The V gene is TRBV29-1, the J gene TRBJ2-1; TRBD1 aligns across 9 bases. The CDR3 reads CSAGQGPYNEQFF. CDR3 bases: TGCAGCGCAGGACAGGGGCCCTACAATGAGCAGTTCTTC.